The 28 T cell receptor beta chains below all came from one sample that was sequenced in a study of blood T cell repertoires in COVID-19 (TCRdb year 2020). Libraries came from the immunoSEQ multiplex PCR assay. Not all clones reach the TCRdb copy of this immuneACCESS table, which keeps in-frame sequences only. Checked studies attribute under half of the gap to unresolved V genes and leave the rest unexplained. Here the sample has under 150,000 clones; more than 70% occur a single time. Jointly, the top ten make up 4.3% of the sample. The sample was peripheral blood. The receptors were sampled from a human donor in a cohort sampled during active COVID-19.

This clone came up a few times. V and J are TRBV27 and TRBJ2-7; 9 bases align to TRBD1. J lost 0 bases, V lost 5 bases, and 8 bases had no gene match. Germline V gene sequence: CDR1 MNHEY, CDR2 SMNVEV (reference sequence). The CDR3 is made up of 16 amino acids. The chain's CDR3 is CASSPLGTGYSYEQYF. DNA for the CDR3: TGTGCCAGCAGTCCCTTAGGGACAGGGTACTCCTACGAGCAGTACTTC.

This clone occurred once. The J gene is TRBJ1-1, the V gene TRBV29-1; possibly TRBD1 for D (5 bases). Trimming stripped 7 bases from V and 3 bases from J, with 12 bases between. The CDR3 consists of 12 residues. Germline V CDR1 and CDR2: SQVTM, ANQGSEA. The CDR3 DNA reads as TGCAGCGCCGAACCGGGGGACACTGAAGCTTTCTTT. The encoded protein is CSAEPGDTEAFF.

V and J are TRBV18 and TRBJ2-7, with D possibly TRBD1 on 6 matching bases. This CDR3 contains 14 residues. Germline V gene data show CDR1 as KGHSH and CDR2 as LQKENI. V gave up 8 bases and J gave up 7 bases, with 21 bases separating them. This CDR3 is CASTDSTQGFEQYV. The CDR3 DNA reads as TGTGCCAGCACGGACTCGACACAGGGCTTTGAGCAGTACGTC.

For the CDR3, the DNA is TGTGCCAGCAGCTCCGTTGCAGGGGGCTCCTCTGGAAACACCATATATTTT. Encoded protein: CASSSVAGGSSGNTIYF. This sequence joins TRBV5-4 and TRBJ1-3, with 8 nucleotides matching TRBD1. Germline trimming cut 3 bases from V and 0 bases from J; bases unmatched to any gene: 8. The CDR3 is 17 residues long. CDR1 and CDR2 from the germline V gene are SGHNT and YYREEE (reference sequence).

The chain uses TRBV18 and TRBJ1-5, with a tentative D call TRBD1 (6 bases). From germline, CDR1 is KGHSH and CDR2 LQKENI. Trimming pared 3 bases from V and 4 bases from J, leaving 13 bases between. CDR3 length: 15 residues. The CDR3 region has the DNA TGTGCCAGCTCACCTGATCAGGGGTTTAATCAGCCCCAGCATTTT. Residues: CASSPDQGFNQPQHF. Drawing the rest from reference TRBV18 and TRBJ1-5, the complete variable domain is NAGVMQNPRHLVRRRGQEARLRCSPMKGHSHVYWYRQLPEEGLKFMVYLQKENIIDESGMPKERFSAEFPKEGPSILRIQQVVRGDSAAYFCASSPDQGFNQPQHFGDGTRLSIL.

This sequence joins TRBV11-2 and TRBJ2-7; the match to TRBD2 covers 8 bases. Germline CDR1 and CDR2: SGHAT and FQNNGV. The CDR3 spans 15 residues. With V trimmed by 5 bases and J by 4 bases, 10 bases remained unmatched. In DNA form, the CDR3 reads TGTGCCAGCAGCCCAGCAGCTAGCGGGTGGTACGAGCAGTACGTC. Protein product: CASSPAASGWYEQYV.

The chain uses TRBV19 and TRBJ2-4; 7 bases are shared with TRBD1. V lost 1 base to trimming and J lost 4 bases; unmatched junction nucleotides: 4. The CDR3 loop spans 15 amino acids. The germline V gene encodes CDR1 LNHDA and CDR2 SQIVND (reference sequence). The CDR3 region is CASSIGLGQKNIQYF. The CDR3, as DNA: TGTGCCAGTAGTATAGGATTGGGACAGAAAAACATTCAGTACTTC.

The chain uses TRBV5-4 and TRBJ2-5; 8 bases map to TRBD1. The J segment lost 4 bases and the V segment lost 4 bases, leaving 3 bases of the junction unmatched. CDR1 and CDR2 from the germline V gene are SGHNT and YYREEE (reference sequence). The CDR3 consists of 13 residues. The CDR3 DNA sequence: TGTGCCAGCAGCAATGACAGGGGAGAGACCCAGTACTTC. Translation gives CASSNDRGETQYF.

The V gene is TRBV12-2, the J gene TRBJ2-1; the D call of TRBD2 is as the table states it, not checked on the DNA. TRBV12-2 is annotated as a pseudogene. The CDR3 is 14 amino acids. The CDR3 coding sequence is TGTGCAAGTCGCTTAGGGAGCGGATACTTGGAGCAGTTCTTC. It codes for CASRLGSGYLEQFF.

The CDR3 DNA sequence: TGTGCCAGCAGAGGACTAGCGGGACCCTCCTACAATGAGCAGTTCTTC. Its translation: CASRGLAGPSYNEQFF. The rearrangement links TRBV27 to TRBJ2-1; TRBD2 matches at 12 bases. V lost 6 bases, J lost 0 bases, and 3 bases stayed unmatched. The germline gives CDR1 MNHEY, CDR2 SMNVEV (reference sequence). CDR3 length: 16 amino acids.

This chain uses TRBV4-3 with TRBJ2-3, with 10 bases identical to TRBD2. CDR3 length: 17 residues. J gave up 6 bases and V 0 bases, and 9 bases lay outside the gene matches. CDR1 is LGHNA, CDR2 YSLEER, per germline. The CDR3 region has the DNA TGCGCCAGCAGCCAAGATCCTCTAGCGGGAGAGGGCGATACGCAGTATTTT. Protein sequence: CASSQDPLAGEGDTQYF.

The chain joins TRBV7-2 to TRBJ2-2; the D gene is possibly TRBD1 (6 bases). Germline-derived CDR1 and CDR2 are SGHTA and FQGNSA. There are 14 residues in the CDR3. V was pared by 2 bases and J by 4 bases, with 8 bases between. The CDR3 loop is CASSLQGTTGELFF. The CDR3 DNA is TGTGCCAGCAGCTTACAGGGGACCACCGGGGAGCTGTTTTTT.

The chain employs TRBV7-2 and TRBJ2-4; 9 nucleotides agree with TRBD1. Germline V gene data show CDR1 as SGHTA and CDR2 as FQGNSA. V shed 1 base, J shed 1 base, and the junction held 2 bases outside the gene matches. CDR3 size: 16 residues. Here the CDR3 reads CASSLEQGAAKNIQYF. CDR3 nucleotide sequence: TGTGCCAGCAGCTTAGAACAGGGGGCGGCCAAAAACATTCAGTACTTC.

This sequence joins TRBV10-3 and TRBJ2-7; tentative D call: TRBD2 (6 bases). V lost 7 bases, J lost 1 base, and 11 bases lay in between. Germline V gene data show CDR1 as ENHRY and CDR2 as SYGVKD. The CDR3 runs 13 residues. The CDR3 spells CAIKEGRSYEQYF. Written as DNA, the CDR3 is TGTGCCATCAAGGAGGGGAGGTCCTACGAGCAGTACTTC.

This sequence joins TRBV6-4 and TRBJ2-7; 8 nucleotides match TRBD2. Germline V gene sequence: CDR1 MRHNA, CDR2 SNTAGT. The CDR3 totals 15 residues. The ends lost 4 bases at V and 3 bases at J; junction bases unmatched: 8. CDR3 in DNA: TGTGCCAGCAGTGCCCCTAGCGGGTGTGACTACGAGCAGTACGTC. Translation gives CASSAPSGCDYEQYV.

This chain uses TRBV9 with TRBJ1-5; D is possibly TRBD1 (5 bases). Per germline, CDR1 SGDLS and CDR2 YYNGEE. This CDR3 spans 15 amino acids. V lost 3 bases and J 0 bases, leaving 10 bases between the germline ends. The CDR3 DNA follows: TGTGCCAGCAGCGCGGGGGTGGATAGCAATCAGCCCCAGCATTTT. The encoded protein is CASSAGVDSNQPQHF.

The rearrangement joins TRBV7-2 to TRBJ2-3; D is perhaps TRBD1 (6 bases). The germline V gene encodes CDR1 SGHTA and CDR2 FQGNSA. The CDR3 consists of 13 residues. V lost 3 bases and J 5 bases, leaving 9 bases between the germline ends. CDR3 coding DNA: TGTGCCAGCAGCTTGGGGGCAGGAGATACGCAGTATTTT. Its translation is CASSLGAGDTQYF. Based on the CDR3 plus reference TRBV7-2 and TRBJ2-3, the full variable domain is GAGVSQSPSNKVTEKGKDVELRCDPISGHTALYWYRQSLGQGLEFLIYFQGNSAPDKSGLPSDRFSAERTGGSVSTLTIQRTQQEDSAVYLCASSLGAGDTQYFGPGTRLTVL.

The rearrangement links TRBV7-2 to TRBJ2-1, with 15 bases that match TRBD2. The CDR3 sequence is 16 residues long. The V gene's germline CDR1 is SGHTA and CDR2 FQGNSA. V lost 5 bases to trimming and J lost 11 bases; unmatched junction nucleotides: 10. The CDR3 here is CASSKASGTSGGKQFF. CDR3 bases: TGTGCCAGCAGCAAGGCCTCCGGGACTAGCGGGGGGAAGCAGTTCTTC. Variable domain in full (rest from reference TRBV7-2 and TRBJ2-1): GAGVSQSPSNKVTEKGKDVELRCDPISGHTALYWYRQSLGQGLEFLIYFQGNSAPDKSGLPSDRFSAERTGGSVSTLTIQRTQQEDSAVYLCASSKASGTSGGKQFFGPGTRLTVL.

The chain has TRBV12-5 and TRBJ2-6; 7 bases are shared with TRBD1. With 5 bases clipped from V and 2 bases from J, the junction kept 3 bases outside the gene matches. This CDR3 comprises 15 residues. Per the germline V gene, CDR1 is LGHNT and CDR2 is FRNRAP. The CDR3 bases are TGTGCTAGTGGTGGCGGACAGGCTGGGGCCAACGTCCTGACTTTC. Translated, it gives CASGGGQAGANVLTF.

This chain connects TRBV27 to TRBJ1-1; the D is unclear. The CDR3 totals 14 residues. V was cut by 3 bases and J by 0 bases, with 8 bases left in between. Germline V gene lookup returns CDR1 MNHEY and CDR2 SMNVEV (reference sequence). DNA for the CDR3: TGTGCCAGCAGTTTTCGTGCGATGAACACTGAAGCTTTCTTT. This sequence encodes CASSFRAMNTEAFF.

CDR3: CASSYPPGQGAGAEAFF. For the CDR3, the DNA is TGCGCCAGCAGCTACCCCCCGGGACAGGGGGCAGGGGCTGAAGCTTTCTTT. The chain recombines TRBV5-1 with TRBJ1-1; 12 nucleotides line up with TRBD1. This CDR3 has 17 amino acids. Trimming took 3 bases from V and 6 from J; bases not matched to a gene: 12. Germline assignment: CDR1 SGHRS and CDR2 YFSETQ. The full variable domain, in which reference TRBV5-1 and TRBJ1-1 provide the parts outside the CDR3, is KAGVTQTPRYLIKTRGQQVTLSCSPISGHRSVSWYQQTPGQGLQFLFEYFSETQRNKGNFPGRFSGRQFSNSRSEMNVSTLELGDSALYLCASSYPPGQGAGAEAFFGQGTRLTVV.

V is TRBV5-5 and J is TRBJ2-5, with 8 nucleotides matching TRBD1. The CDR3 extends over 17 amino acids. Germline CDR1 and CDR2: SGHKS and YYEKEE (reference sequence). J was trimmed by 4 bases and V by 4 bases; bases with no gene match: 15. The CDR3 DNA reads TGTGCCAGCAGCCCTAACGGACCGGGACAGGTGTTAGAGACCCAGTACTTC. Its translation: CASSPNGPGQVLETQYF. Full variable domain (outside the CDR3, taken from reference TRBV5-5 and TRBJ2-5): DAGVTQSPTHLIKTRGQQVTLRCSPISGHKSVSWYQQVLGQGPQFIFQYYEKEERGRGNFPDRFSARQFPNYSSELNVNALLLGDSALYLCASSPNGPGQVLETQYFGPGTRLLVL.

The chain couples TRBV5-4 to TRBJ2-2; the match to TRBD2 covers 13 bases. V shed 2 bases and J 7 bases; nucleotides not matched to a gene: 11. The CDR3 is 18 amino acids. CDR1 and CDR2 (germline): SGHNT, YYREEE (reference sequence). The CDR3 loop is CASSFPGLAGENRGELFF. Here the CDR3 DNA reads TGTGCCAGCAGCTTTCCTGGACTAGCGGGAGAAAATCGCGGGGAGCTGTTTTTT.

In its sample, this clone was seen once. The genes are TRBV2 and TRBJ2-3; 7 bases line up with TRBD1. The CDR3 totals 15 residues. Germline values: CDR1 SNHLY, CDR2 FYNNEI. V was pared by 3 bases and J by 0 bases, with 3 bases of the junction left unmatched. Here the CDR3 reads CASSDPGQSTDTQYF. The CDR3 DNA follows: TGTGCCAGCAGTGACCCGGGACAGAGCACAGATACGCAGTATTTT.

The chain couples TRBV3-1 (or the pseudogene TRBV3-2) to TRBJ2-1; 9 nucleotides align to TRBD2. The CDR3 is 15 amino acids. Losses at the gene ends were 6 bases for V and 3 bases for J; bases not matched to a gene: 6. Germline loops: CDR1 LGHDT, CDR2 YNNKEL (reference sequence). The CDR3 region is CASSSTSGIYNEQFF. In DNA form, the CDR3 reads TGTGCCAGCAGTTCGACTAGCGGTATCTACAATGAGCAGTTCTTC.

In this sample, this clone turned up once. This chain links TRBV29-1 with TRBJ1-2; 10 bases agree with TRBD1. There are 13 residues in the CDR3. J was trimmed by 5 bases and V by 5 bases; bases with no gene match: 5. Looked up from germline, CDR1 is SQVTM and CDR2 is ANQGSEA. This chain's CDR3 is CSVTGQGIYGYTF. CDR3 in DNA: TGCAGCGTTACGGGACAGGGGATTTATGGCTACACCTTC. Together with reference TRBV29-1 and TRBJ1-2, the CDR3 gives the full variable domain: SAVISQKPSRDICQRGTSLTIQCQVDSQVTMMFWYRQQPGQSLTLIATANQGSEATYESGFVIDKFPISRPNLTFSTLTVSNMSPEDSSIYLCSVTGQGIYGYTFGSGTRLTVV.

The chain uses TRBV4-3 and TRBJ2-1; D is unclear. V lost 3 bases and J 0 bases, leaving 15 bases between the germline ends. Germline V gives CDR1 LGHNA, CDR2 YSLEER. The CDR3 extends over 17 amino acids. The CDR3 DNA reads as TGCGCCAGCAGCCAGGATGACACCAAGAGCTCCTACAATGAGCAGTTCTTC. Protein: CASSQDDTKSSYNEQFF.

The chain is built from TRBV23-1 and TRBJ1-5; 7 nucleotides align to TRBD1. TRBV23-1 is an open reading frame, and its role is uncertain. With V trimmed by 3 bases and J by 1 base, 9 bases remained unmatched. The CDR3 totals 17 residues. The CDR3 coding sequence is TGCGCCAGCAGTCACGCCCTCAGGGGGATAAGCAATCAGCCCCAGCATTTT. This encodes CASSHALRGISNQPQHF.